These 2 T cell receptor beta chains were all obtained from the same sample, sequenced in a study of cytomegalovirus exposure and HLA in healthy donors. With 60 Vbeta and 13 Jbeta primers, the PCR was carried out. Sequenced by immunoSEQ multiplex PCR; TCRdb stores in-frame clones only, minus some. The sample has fewer than 120,000 clones, approximately 83% seen once. The sequenced sample consisted of PBMCs. These receptors came from a man aged 40-50 years in good health and CMV-seronegative.

This clone was found once. CDR3 sequence: CASSPQGGNTEAFF. In DNA, the CDR3 is TGCGCCAGCAGCCCACAGGGCGGGAACACTGAAGCTTTCTTT. The chain has TRBV5-1 and TRBJ1-1; a possible D gene is TRBD1 (6 bases). The germline CDR1 and CDR2 sequences are SGHRS and YFSETQ. The CDR3 has 14 residues. V lost 4 bases, J lost 1 base, and 11 bases lay in between.

Only a few counts were recorded for this clone. The chain carries TRBV10-3 and TRBJ1-5; 10 nucleotides line up with TRBD1. After removal of 10 bases from V and 9 bases from J, the junction contained 12 bases not matched to a gene. The germline V gene has CDR1 ENHRY and CDR2 SYGVKD. CDR3 length: 14 residues. CDR3 DNA: TGTGCCAGTAAGGGACAGGGGCACTCTGGGCCCCAGCATTTT. It yields the protein CASKGQGHSGPQHF.